The clone carrying this T cell receptor (beta chain) showed up many times. Its antigen is unidentified. The data derive from a study of early T cells in non-severe SARS-CoV-2 infection. Study details: Unsorted whole blood bulk RNA was sequenced, with unpaired chains. Study-level results: Database matching using VDJdb favored anti-spike CD8 responses, with private and CD4 specificities left missing.

MiXCR was run by TCRdb on the 5' RACE reads, yielding one entry per CDR3 protein. The sample carries around 61,000 distinct CDR3 sequences, roughly 12% recorded once. V lost 5 bases and J lost 12, with 14 bases in between. CDR3 size: 12 residues. The TCR sequence derives from an adult who was a healthcare worker with PCR-confirmed SARS-CoV-2 infection or an uninfected control (not recorded which). This rearrangement joins TRBV12-3 or TRBV12-4 to TRBJ2-1, with D uncertain. The sequenced material came from whole blood. The chain's CDR3 is CASSLKSSPQFF. CDR3 coding DNA: TGTGCCAGCAGTCTCAAGAGTTCCCCGCAGTTCTTC.